This TCR beta chain comes out of a study of T cell responses to AZD1222 COVID-19 vaccine. General study results and limits: Spike-wide coverage was observed for vaccine-associated CD4 TCRs, with dominant responses at 160-218 and 743-854. Only a handful of AZD1222 recipients were seropositive at baseline. Donor demographics were predominantly white British with a female majority; clonal diversity may be underestimated.

Remarks on this clone: Its matching antigen is unknown.

Clones were read by immunoSEQ multiplex PCR, and TCRdb kept only the in-frame ones, dropping some. The sample includes 40,000 to 55,000 clones, 70% to 90% seen only once; the top ten take 1.1%. The TCR was taken from an adult who received the AZD1222 COVID-19 vaccine. Source: peripheral blood, taken 28 days after the second AZD1222 dose.

Written as DNA, the CDR3 is TGTGCCAGTAGTCCCGACAGGGGGCTCCACGAGCAGTACTTC. Residues: CASSPDRGLHEQYF. The chain carries TRBV19 and TRBJ2-7, with TRBD1 matching 10 bases. The V and J ends lost 5 bases and 5 bases, in that order; junction bases with no gene match: 6. Looked up from germline, CDR1 is LNHDA and CDR2 is SQIVND (reference sequence). This CDR3 is 14 amino acids long.